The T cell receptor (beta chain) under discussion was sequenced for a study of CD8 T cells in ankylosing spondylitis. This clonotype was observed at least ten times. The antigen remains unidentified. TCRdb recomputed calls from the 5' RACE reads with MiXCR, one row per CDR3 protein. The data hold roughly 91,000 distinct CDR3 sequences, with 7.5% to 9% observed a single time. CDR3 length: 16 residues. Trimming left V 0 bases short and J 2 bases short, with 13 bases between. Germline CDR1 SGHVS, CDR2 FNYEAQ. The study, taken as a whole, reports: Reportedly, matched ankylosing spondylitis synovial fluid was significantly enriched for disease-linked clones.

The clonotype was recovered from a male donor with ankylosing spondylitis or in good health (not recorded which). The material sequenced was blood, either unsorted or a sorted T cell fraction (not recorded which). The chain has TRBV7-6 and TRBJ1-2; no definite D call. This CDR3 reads CASSLAPQYTNYGYTF. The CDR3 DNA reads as TGTGCCAGCAGCTTAGCCCCACAGTATACCAACTATGGCTACACCTTC.